These 31 T cell receptor beta chains were sequenced from one sample in a study of blood T cell repertoires in COVID-19. Only in-frame clones appear in the TCRdb table, and some are missing; sequencing was by immunoSEQ multiplex PCR. Here the sample spans roughly 230,000 clones, approximately 83% being singletons. What was sequenced was peripheral blood. Receptors were obtained from a human donor in a cohort sampled during active COVID-19.

The CDR3 DNA reads as TGTGCCTCTCTTGGACAGAGGGAGGATACGCAGTATTTT. This gives the protein CASLGQREDTQYF. The J gene is TRBJ2-3, the V gene TRBV10-3; D is perhaps TRBD1 (6 bases). Germline CDR1 ENHRY, CDR2 SYGVKD. Deletions cut 11 bases from V and 6 bases from J, with 18 bases between. The CDR3 length is 13 residues.

The chain employs TRBV27 and TRBJ1-2; D might be TRBD1 (6 bases). CDR1 is MNHEY and CDR2 is SMNVEV in the germline V gene (reference sequence). This CDR3 region has 16 residues. V was clipped by 5 bases and J by 4 bases, with 20 bases between them. Here the CDR3 DNA reads TGTGCCAGCAGTCCGCGGCGGGGGGCACGGGGCTATGGCTACACCTTC. Amino acids: CASSPRRGARGYGYTF.

J is TRBJ2-1 and V is TRBV27; the match to TRBD2 covers 12 bases. Germline V gene data show CDR1 as MNHEY and CDR2 as SMNVEV (reference sequence). V shed 5 bases, J shed 6 bases, and the junction held 14 bases outside the gene matches. This CDR3 has 18 amino acids. Here the CDR3 reads CASSPRLAGVQGSNEQFF. The CDR3 DNA follows: TGTGCCAGCAGTCCCCGACTAGCGGGAGTTCAAGGTAGCAATGAGCAGTTCTTC.

The chain combines TRBV6-5 with TRBJ2-2, with 9 positions matching TRBD1. The CDR3 is 16 residues long. The germline CDR1 and CDR2 sequences are MNHEY and SVGAGI. After removal of 1 base from V and 3 bases from J, the junction contained 3 bases not matched to a gene. Here the CDR3 DNA reads TGTGCCAGCAGTTACTACAGGGGGCGCGACACCGGGGAGCTGTTTTTT. As protein: CASSYYRGRDTGELFF.

This clone was observed a few times. The V gene is TRBV7-9, the J gene TRBJ2-2; unclear D gene. V lost 2 bases to trimming and J lost 4 bases, with 8 bases between them. The germline V gene encodes CDR1 SEHNR and CDR2 FQNEAQ (reference sequence). This CDR3 is 14 amino acids long. CDR3 in DNA: TGTGCCAGCAGCTTAACTACCCCCACCGGGGAGCTGTTTTTT. It is translated as CASSLTTPTGELFF.

In nucleotides, the CDR3 is TGTGCCAGCAGCTCCTGGACAGGGTTATCACCCGAGCAGTACTTC. Protein product: CASSSWTGLSPEQYF. The J gene is TRBJ2-7, the V gene TRBV5-6; the match to TRBD1 covers 8 bases. Germline V gene lookup returns CDR1 SGHDT and CDR2 YYEEEE. CDR3 length: 15 residues. V trimming: 3 bases; J trimming: 6 bases; junction bases outside the gene matches: 11.

V usage is TRBV6-2 or TRBV6-3 and J usage is TRBJ2-4, with D perhaps TRBD1 (6 bases). Deletions cut 6 bases from V and 0 bases from J, with 9 bases between. CDR3 length equals 14 residues. Germline V gene data show CDR1 as MNHEY and CDR2 as SVGEGT. The CDR3 loop reads CASSTGPAKNIQYF. CDR3 DNA: TGTGCCAGCAGCACAGGGCCAGCCAAAAACATTCAGTACTTC.

This chain uses TRBV15 with TRBJ2-1; 12 positions agree with TRBD2. J gave up 2 bases and V 3 bases, and 5 bases lay outside the gene matches. CDR1 is LNHNV and CDR2 is YYDKDF in the germline V gene (reference sequence). The CDR3 is 17 residues long. The CDR3 region is CATSREASGRAYNEQFF. In DNA form, the CDR3 reads TGTGCCACCAGCAGGGAGGCTAGCGGGAGGGCCTACAATGAGCAGTTCTTC.

This clone was seen only a few times. The gene calls are TRBV29-1 and TRBJ2-2; 7 bases agree with TRBD2. Germline V gives CDR1 SQVTM, CDR2 ANQGSEA. The CDR3 runs to 14 residues. V was pared by 6 bases and J by 1 base, with 5 bases of the junction left unmatched. In DNA form, the CDR3 reads TGCAGCGTCCACCCTAGCGGGAACACCGGGGAGCTGTTTTTT. As protein: CSVHPSGNTGELFF.

Written as DNA, the CDR3 is TGCGCCTTTATTAGTCCGGGACTAGCGGGAGCTCAAGAGACCCAGTACTTC. Translation: CAFISPGLAGAQETQYF. This sequence joins TRBV5-1 and TRBJ2-5, with TRBD2 identical over 14 bases. The germline CDR1 and CDR2 sequences are SGHRS and YFSETQ. The CDR3 length is 17 residues. V was clipped by 10 bases and J by 2 bases; unmatched bases: 13.

There are many counts of this clone. V is TRBV11-2 and J is TRBJ1-5; tentative D call: TRBD1 (6 bases). V was clipped by 2 bases and J by 1 base, with 21 bases between them. Per germline, CDR1 SGHAT and CDR2 FQNNGV. The CDR3 runs to 19 residues. The CDR3 loop reads CASSLWEGQGSWSNQPQHF. The CDR3, as DNA: TGTGCCAGCAGCTTATGGGAAGGCCAGGGGTCGTGGAGCAATCAGCCCCAGCATTTT.

V is TRBV10-3 and J is TRBJ2-7, with 9 bases fitting TRBD1. The germline V gene encodes CDR1 ENHRY and CDR2 SYGVKD. The CDR3 runs to 14 residues. V shed 6 bases and J 6 bases; nucleotides not matched to a gene: 9. The CDR3 coding sequence is TGTGCCATCAGGGTAGGGGACAGGGAGGCCGAGCAGTACTTC. Translation: CAIRVGDREAEQYF.

This chain joins TRBV6-4 and TRBJ2-1; the D is unclear. Germline loops: CDR1 MRHNA, CDR2 SNTAGT. The CDR3 runs to 16 residues. The V end lost 0 bases, the J end lost 0 bases, and 9 bases lay between the germline ends. The DNA for the CDR3 is TGTGCCAGCAGTGACTCGCTATGGAGCTCCTACAATGAGCAGTTCTTC. This translates into CASSDSLWSSYNEQFF.

This sequence joins TRBV7-9 and TRBJ1-4, with TRBD1 as a possible D gene (5 bases). Trimming stripped 5 bases from V and 0 bases from J, with 16 bases between. CDR3 length: 17 residues. Germline CDR1 and CDR2: SEHNR and FQNEAQ (reference sequence). CDR3 DNA sequence: TGTGCCAGCAGCCCTACAGGTTTTTGGGCAACTAATGAAAAACTGTTTTTT. Amino acid sequence: CASSPTGFWATNEKLFF.

V usage is TRBV9 and J usage is TRBJ1-6; 9 nucleotides align to TRBD1. The germline CDR1 and CDR2 sequences are SGDLS and YYNGEE. The CDR3 totals 18 residues. The ends lost 2 bases at V and 0 bases at J; junction bases unmatched: 6. CDR3 nucleotides: TGTGCCAGCAGCGTGACAGGGGGTGAAGACTCCTATAATTCACCCCTCCACTTT. The encoded protein is CASSVTGGEDSYNSPLHF.

The chain links TRBV25-1 to TRBJ1-2, with no clear D. This CDR3 spans 13 amino acids. Germline V gives CDR1 MGHDK, CDR2 SYGVNS. Trimming took 5 bases from V and 5 from J, leaving 12 bases between them. This CDR3 reads CASSHTSGYGYTF. CDR3 in DNA: TGTGCCAGCAGTCATACCTCGGGGTATGGCTACACCTTC.

This chain joins TRBV29-1 and TRBJ1-2; D possibly corresponds to TRBD1 (6 bases). This CDR3 has 13 amino acids. The V end lost 4 bases, the J end lost 6 bases, and 15 bases lay between the germline ends. Germline CDR1 and CDR2: SQVTM and ANQGSEA. This CDR3 is CSVVSGVLDGYTF. In DNA, the CDR3 is TGCAGCGTTGTATCAGGGGTTCTAGATGGCTACACCTTC. The whole variable domain, filled in from reference TRBV29-1 and TRBJ1-2, reads SAVISQKPSRDICQRGTSLTIQCQVDSQVTMMFWYRQQPGQSLTLIATANQGSEATYESGFVIDKFPISRPNLTFSTLTVSNMSPEDSSIYLCSVVSGVLDGYTFGSGTRLTVV.

In its sample, this clone was seen a few times. Compared with germline, one end of the junction differs, possibly owing to a read error. The CDR3 protein is CASSLVLASPRNYGYTF. CDR3 in DNA: TGTGCTAGCAGCTTAGTTTTGGCATCCCCGAGGAACTATGGCTACACCTTC. The chain links TRBV7-7 to TRBJ1-2; D call uncertain. This CDR3 comprises 17 residues. Germline CDR1 and CDR2: SSHAT and FNYEAQ (reference sequence).

The chain joins TRBV19 to TRBJ1-5; no clear D gene. V shed 5 bases and J shed 5 bases, with 10 bases lying between them. This CDR3 has 13 residues. From germline, CDR1 is LNHDA and CDR2 SQIVND (reference sequence). The CDR3 spells CASSPGFDQPQHF. Here the CDR3 DNA reads TGTGCCAGTAGTCCGGGATTTGATCAGCCCCAGCATTTT. The full variable domain, in which reference TRBV19 and TRBJ1-5 provide the parts outside the CDR3, is DGGITQSPKYLFRKEGQNVTLSCEQNLNHDAMYWYRQDPGQGLRLIYYSQIVNDFQKGDIAEGYSVSREKKESFPLTVTSAQKNPTAFYLCASSPGFDQPQHFGDGTRLSIL.

This clone was picked up a small number of times. The rearrangement links TRBV5-4 to TRBJ2-3; D possibly matches TRBD1 or TRBD2 (7 bases each). In germline, CDR1 is SGHNT, CDR2 YYREEE (reference sequence). V lost 4 bases and J 4 bases, leaving 22 bases between the germline ends. The CDR3 runs 17 residues. CDR3 bases: TGTGCCAGCAGCCTGGGACAGCAAACAACTAGCGCAGATACGCAGTATTTT. The encoded protein is CASSLGQQTTSADTQYF.

The J gene is TRBJ2-1, the V gene TRBV6-5; the D gene is possibly TRBD1 (6 bases). The CDR3 sequence is 15 residues long. Trimming removed 1 base from V and 7 bases from J, with 14 bases in between. Germline V gene lookup returns CDR1 MNHEY and CDR2 SVGAGI. The chain's CDR3 is CASSYYEGRGNEQFF. The CDR3 DNA reads TGTGCCAGCAGTTACTACGAAGGCAGGGGTAATGAGCAGTTCTTC.

The chain joins TRBV27 to TRBJ2-1, with a tentative D call TRBD2 (6 bases). Germline assignment: CDR1 MNHEY and CDR2 SMNVEV (reference sequence). With 6 bases removed from V and 4 bases from J, the gap between germline ends came to 16 bases. The CDR3 covers 15 residues. The CDR3, as DNA: TGTGCCAGCAGCCCTTCACGGGGGAGGTACAATGAGCAGTTCTTC. Its translation: CASSPSRGRYNEQFF.

The rearrangement joins TRBV7-6 to TRBJ2-7; 9 bases agree with TRBD1. The germline V gene has CDR1 SGHVS and CDR2 FNYEAQ. V shed 0 bases, J shed 0 bases, and the junction held 3 bases outside the gene matches. The CDR3 runs 16 residues. DNA for the CDR3: TGTGCCAGCAGCTTAGCCGGGACAGGGCCCTCCTACGAGCAGTACTTC. This codes for CASSLAGTGPSYEQYF.

The genes are TRBV6-1 and TRBJ2-7; 9 bases map to TRBD1. Germline lookup yields CDR1 MNHNS and CDR2 SASEGT. The CDR3 loop spans 14 amino acids. V lost 5 bases, J lost 6 bases, and 8 bases stayed unmatched. CDR3 in DNA: TGTGCCAGCAGTTCCGGGGGACAGGGAGGCGAGCAGTACTTC. It yields the protein CASSSGGQGGEQYF.

This chain connects TRBV13 to TRBJ1-6; 7 bases agree with TRBD1. Unmatched junction bases numbered 3, after V lost 2 bases and J lost 8 bases. The germline V gene has CDR1 PRHDT and CDR2 FYEKMQ (reference sequence). The CDR3 totals 14 residues. Here the CDR3 DNA reads TGTGCCAGCAGCTTAAACAGGGGTGATTCACCCCTCCACTTT. Amino acid sequence: CASSLNRGDSPLHF.

This clone has only one observation. This chain connects TRBV7-9 to TRBJ2-3; possibly TRBD1 for D (5 bases). Germline CDR1 and CDR2: SEHNR and FQNEAQ (reference sequence). V was clipped by 2 bases and J by 2 bases, with 8 bases between them. The CDR3 has 14 residues. The CDR3 spells CASSLKQATDTQYF. Written as DNA, the CDR3 is TGTGCCAGCAGCTTAAAACAGGCCACAGATACGCAGTATTTT. Full variable domain (rest looked up from reference TRBV7-9 and TRBJ2-3): DTGVSQNPRHKITKRGQNVTFRCDPISEHNRLYWYRQTLGQGPEFLTYFQNEAQLEKSRLLSDRFSAERPKGSFSTLEIQRTEQGDSAMYLCASSLKQATDTQYFGPGTRLTVL.

The genes are TRBV11-2 and TRBJ1-4; 11 positions match TRBD1. This CDR3 region has 14 residues. Trimming removed 5 bases from V and 7 bases from J; junction bases left unmatched: 3. CDR1 SGHAT and CDR2 FQNNGV come from the germline V gene. The CDR3 DNA sequence: TGTGCCAGCAGCCCAGGACAGGGGGCTGAAAAACTGTTTTTT. Translating it yields CASSPGQGAEKLFF.

The rearrangement joins TRBV7-2 to TRBJ2-3; D uncertain. V lost 5 bases, J lost 5 bases, and 11 bases lay in between. The CDR3 loop spans 13 amino acids. Germline assignment: CDR1 SGHTA and CDR2 FQGNSA. CDR3 sequence: CASSGYLEDTQYF. The DNA for the CDR3 is TGTGCCAGCAGCGGATACCTAGAAGATACGCAGTATTTT.

This clone has ten or more counts. V usage is TRBV6-5 and J usage is TRBJ1-5, with 10 bases lining up with TRBD1. V dropped 2 bases and J dropped 3; count of bases not matched to a gene: 1. Germline loops: CDR1 MNHEY, CDR2 SVGAGI. The CDR3 extends over 15 amino acids. The CDR3 bases are TGTGCCAGCAGTTACGGGACAGGGGACAATCAGCCCCAGCATTTT. This encodes CASSYGTGDNQPQHF.

This clone was counted only a few times. V usage is TRBV19 and J usage is TRBJ2-5; 10 bases are shared with TRBD2. The CDR3 extends over 17 amino acids. Germline V gene lookup returns CDR1 LNHDA and CDR2 SQIVND (reference sequence). The V and J ends lost 3 bases and 1 base, in that order; junction bases with no gene match: 8. CDR3 in DNA: TGTGCCAGTAGTATCCGACTAGCGGGTTGGTCCCAAGAGACCCAGTACTTC. It is translated as CASSIRLAGWSQETQYF.

The chain is built from TRBV27 and TRBJ2-7; 10 bases line up with TRBD1. Per germline, CDR1 MNHEY and CDR2 SMNVEV (reference sequence). This CDR3 spans 15 amino acids. V was clipped by 4 bases and J by 7 bases; unmatched bases: 10. CDR3 protein: CASSSADRGTGEQYF. The CDR3 bases are TGTGCCAGCAGTTCCGCGGACAGGGGGACTGGGGAGCAGTACTTC.